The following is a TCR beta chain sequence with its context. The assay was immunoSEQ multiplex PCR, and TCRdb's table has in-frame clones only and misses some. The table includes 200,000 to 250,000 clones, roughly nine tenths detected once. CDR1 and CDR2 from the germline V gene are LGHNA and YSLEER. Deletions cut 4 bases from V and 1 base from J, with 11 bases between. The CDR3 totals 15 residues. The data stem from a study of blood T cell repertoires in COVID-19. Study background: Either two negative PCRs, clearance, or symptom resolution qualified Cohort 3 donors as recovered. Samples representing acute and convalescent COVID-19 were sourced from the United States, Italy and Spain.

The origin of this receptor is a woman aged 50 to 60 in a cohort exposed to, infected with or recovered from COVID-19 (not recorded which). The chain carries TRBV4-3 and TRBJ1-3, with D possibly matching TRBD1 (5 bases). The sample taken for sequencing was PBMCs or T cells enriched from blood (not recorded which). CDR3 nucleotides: TGCGCCAGCAGCCGGGGTGACAGTTCTGGAAACACCATATATTTT. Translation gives CASSRGDSSGNTIYF.